This entry lists 19 T cell receptor beta chains sequenced from one sample in a study of cytomegalovirus exposure and HLA in healthy donors. PCR was performed using 60 Vbeta and 13 Jbeta primers. Here immunoSEQ multiplex PCR was the method, and the copy in TCRdb shows in-frame clones only, minus some. The sample yields about 210,000 clones, over 60% seen once. Sequencing was done on a sample of PBMCs. All receptors come from a male donor in good health and CMV-seronegative.

The V gene is TRBV2, the J gene TRBJ2-1; TRBD2 matches 8 bases. Germline-derived CDR1 and CDR2 are SNHLY and FYNNEI. There are 16 residues in the CDR3. The trim removed 4 bases at V and 9 bases at J, leaving 14 bases unmatched. CDR3: CASSAQGLDRGSEQFF. The CDR3 DNA reads TGTGCCAGCAGTGCTCAGGGACTAGACAGAGGGAGTGAGCAGTTCTTC.

This clone was counted between two and nine times. The J gene is TRBJ2-2, the V gene TRBV4-3; 8 bases fit TRBD2. Germline CDR1 reads LGHNA; CDR2 reads YSLEER. CDR3 size: 16 residues. Trimming removed 3 bases from V and 3 bases from J; junction bases left unmatched: 6. CDR3 sequence: CASSQPRGGDTGELFF. The CDR3 nucleotides are TGCGCCAGCAGCCAGCCCCGGGGGGGGGACACCGGGGAGCTGTTTTTT.

The chain employs TRBV5-6 and TRBJ2-5; TRBD1 matches 10 bases. The J call may be faulty, since TRBJ2-7 better matches the DNA end. Germline V gives CDR1 SGHDT, CDR2 YYEEEE. The CDR3 runs to 16 residues. CDR3: CASSFGQGVSSYEQYF. DNA of the CDR3: TGTGCCAGCAGCTTTGGACAGGGGGTATCCTCCTACGAGCAGTACTTC.

The chain recombines TRBV5-1 with TRBJ2-5; 7 bases match TRBD2. After removal of 6 bases from V and 7 bases from J, the junction contained 12 bases not matched to a gene. Germline V gene data show CDR1 as SGHRS and CDR2 as YFSETQ. CDR3 length: 14 amino acids. CDR3 DNA sequence: TGCGCCAGCATAGGGAGGGTTAAGAAGGGGACCCAGTACTTC. This gives the protein CASIGRVKKGTQYF. The complete variable domain, with remaining parts taken from reference TRBV5-1 and TRBJ2-5, reads KAGVTQTPRYLIKTRGQQVTLSCSPISGHRSVSWYQQTPGQGLQFLFEYFSETQRNKGNFPGRFSGRQFSNSRSEMNVSTLELGDSALYLCASIGRVKKGTQYFGPGTRLLVL.

In its sample, this clone was seen once. The chain joins TRBV11-2 to TRBJ2-7, with 11 bases fitting TRBD2. CDR3 length: 14 residues. Germline values: CDR1 SGHAT, CDR2 FQNNGV. The V gene end was trimmed by 5 bases and the J gene end by 5 bases; junction bases not matched to a gene: 5. This chain's CDR3 is CASSMLAGGHEQYF. The CDR3 DNA reads TGTGCCAGCAGCATGTTAGCGGGGGGGCACGAGCAGTACTTC.

As regards this clone: The sample carries other DNA sequences with the same CDR3. The gene calls are TRBV29-1 and TRBJ1-1; 10 bases line up with TRBD1. Germline CDR1 SQVTM, CDR2 ANQGSEA. V lost 4 bases and J lost 0; bases outside the gene matches: 5. The CDR3 is made up of 15 amino acids. CDR3 amino acids: CSVAPGQGMNTEAFF. The CDR3 DNA reads as TGCAGCGTTGCACCGGGACAGGGGATGAACACTGAAGCTTTCTTT.

This clone showed up just once. This rearrangement joins TRBV2 to TRBJ1-2, with D possibly matching TRBD1 (5 bases). The V gene's germline CDR1 is SNHLY and CDR2 FYNNEI. Trimming shortened V by 7 bases and J by 0 bases, and 15 bases separated the two germline ends. The CDR3 runs to 15 residues. CDR3 bases: TGTGCCAGCAAAAGACAGATTTTAGCTAACTATGGCTACACCTTC. Protein sequence: CASKRQILANYGYTF.

The rearrangement joins TRBV28 to TRBJ2-6, with 7 nucleotides matching TRBD2. This CDR3 region has 14 residues. The germline V gene encodes CDR1 MDHEN and CDR2 SYDVKM. V lost 6 bases, J lost 2 bases, and 1 base stayed unmatched. As DNA, the CDR3 is TGTGCCAGCAGGGGGGGGGCTGGGGCCAACGTCCTGACTTTC. This gives the protein CASRGGAGANVLTF.

The sample holds a few counts of this clone. This chain uses TRBV27 with TRBJ2-6; weak D call: TRBD2 (5 bases). V gave up 3 bases and J gave up 4 bases, with 10 bases separating them. Germline assignment: CDR1 MNHEY and CDR2 SMNVEV (reference sequence). The CDR3 sequence is 15 residues long. CDR3 sequence (DNA): TGTGCCAGCAGTTTTACGGGGTCCGGGGCCAACGTCCTGACTTTC. It is translated as CASSFTGSGANVLTF. The full variable domain, with the rest looked up from reference TRBV27 and TRBJ2-6, is EAQVTQNPRYLITVTGKKLTVTCSQNMNHEYMSWYRQDPGLGLRQIYYSMNVEVTDKGDVPEGYKVSRKEKRNFPLILESPSPNQTSLYFCASSFTGSGANVLTFGAGSRLTVL.

This clone came up once. The CDR3 protein is CTSSLTGTCYYNEQFF. CDR3 coding DNA: TGCACCAGCAGCCTTACCGGGACTTGCTACTACAATGAGCAGTTCTTC. This sequence joins TRBV1 and TRBJ2-1; TRBD2 is taken as the D call from the table, unchecked against the DNA. TRBV1 is noted as a pseudogene. The CDR3 is 16 amino acids.

This clone has a single count. The V and J genes are TRBV5-5 and TRBJ2-3, with 10 bases aligning to TRBD2. CDR3 size: 16 residues. J lost 0 bases, V lost 2 bases, and 3 bases had no gene match. CDR1 SGHKS and CDR2 YYEKEE come from the germline V gene (reference sequence). CDR3 protein: CASSFLAGGSTDTQYF. The CDR3 DNA follows: TGTGCCAGCAGCTTTTTAGCGGGAGGTAGCACAGATACGCAGTATTTT.

This rearrangement joins TRBV6-1 to TRBJ2-5; 7 bases map to TRBD2. Trimming took 5 bases from V and 3 from J; bases not matched to a gene: 3. This CDR3 comprises 13 residues. The germline V gene has CDR1 MNHNS and CDR2 SASEGT. The CDR3 sequence is CASSWAGEETQYF. The CDR3 DNA sequence: TGTGCCAGCAGTTGGGCGGGGGAAGAGACCCAGTACTTC.

This clone was seen just once. This chain uses TRBV7-2 with TRBJ2-3, with 10 bases fitting TRBD2. CDR1 is SGHTA, CDR2 FQGNSA, per germline. This CDR3 is built from 15 residues. V lost 5 bases, J lost 4 bases, and 6 bases stayed unmatched. The CDR3 loop reads CASSHTSGEADTQYF. The CDR3 bases are TGTGCCAGCAGCCACACTAGCGGGGAGGCAGATACGCAGTATTTT.

V usage is TRBV11-2 and J usage is TRBJ2-5; TRBD1 matches at 9 bases. V was pared by 5 bases and J by 5 bases, with 6 bases of the junction left unmatched. The CDR3 totals 14 residues. Germline lookup yields CDR1 SGHAT and CDR2 FQNNGV. CDR3 sequence reads: CASSVNRGRETQYF. The CDR3 DNA sequence: TGTGCCAGCAGCGTCAACAGGGGGCGGGAGACCCAGTACTTC.

This chain connects TRBV9 to TRBJ2-7, with D perhaps TRBD1 (5 bases). Trimming removed 2 bases at V and 3 bases at J, with 12 bases between. Germline CDR1 is SGDLS and CDR2 is YYNGEE. The CDR3 covers 14 residues. This CDR3 is CASSVSDSNYEQYF. For the CDR3, the DNA is TGTGCCAGCAGCGTTTCCGACAGTAACTACGAGCAGTACTTC.

Comments on this clone: A read error may account for a junction end that differs from germline. The rearrangement links TRBV7-7 to TRBJ2-3, with a possible D match to TRBD2 (7 bases). The CDR3 runs 15 residues. Looked up from germline, CDR1 is SSHAT and CDR2 is FNYEAQ (reference sequence). The CDR3: CASSSQGRAADTQYF. CDR3 sequence (DNA): TGTGCTAGCAGCTCCCAGGGGAGGGCCGCAGATACGCAGTATTTT.

This clone came up once. This rearrangement joins TRBV4-3 to TRBJ2-7; D perhaps matches TRBD1 (6 bases). Deletions cut 1 base from V and 2 bases from J, with 12 bases between. Per the germline V gene, CDR1 is LGHNA and CDR2 is YSLEER. There are 15 residues in the CDR3. The CDR3 sequence: CASSQVSSGAYEQYF. In nucleotides, the CDR3 is TGCGCCAGCAGCCAAGTCTCGTCAGGGGCCTACGAGCAGTACTTC.

The chain has TRBV15 and TRBJ2-7; perhaps TRBD1 as D (7 bases). This CDR3 is 16 amino acids long. Trimming pared 0 bases from V and 4 bases from J, leaving 16 bases between. Per the germline V gene, CDR1 is LNHNV and CDR2 is YYDKDF (reference sequence). CDR3 loop: CATSREEAGGIYEQYF. CDR3 bases: TGTGCCACCAGCAGAGAAGAAGCAGGGGGGATTTACGAGCAGTACTTC.

This clone has a single count. V usage is TRBV6-1 and J usage is TRBJ1-4, with TRBD1 matching 7 bases. The V gene's germline CDR1 is MNHNS and CDR2 SASEGT. V dropped 2 bases and J dropped 6; count of bases not matched to a gene: 6. CDR3 length equals 15 residues. The CDR3 protein is CASSEREGADEKLFF. The DNA for the CDR3 is TGTGCCAGCAGTGAACGGGAGGGGGCTGATGAAAAACTGTTTTTT.